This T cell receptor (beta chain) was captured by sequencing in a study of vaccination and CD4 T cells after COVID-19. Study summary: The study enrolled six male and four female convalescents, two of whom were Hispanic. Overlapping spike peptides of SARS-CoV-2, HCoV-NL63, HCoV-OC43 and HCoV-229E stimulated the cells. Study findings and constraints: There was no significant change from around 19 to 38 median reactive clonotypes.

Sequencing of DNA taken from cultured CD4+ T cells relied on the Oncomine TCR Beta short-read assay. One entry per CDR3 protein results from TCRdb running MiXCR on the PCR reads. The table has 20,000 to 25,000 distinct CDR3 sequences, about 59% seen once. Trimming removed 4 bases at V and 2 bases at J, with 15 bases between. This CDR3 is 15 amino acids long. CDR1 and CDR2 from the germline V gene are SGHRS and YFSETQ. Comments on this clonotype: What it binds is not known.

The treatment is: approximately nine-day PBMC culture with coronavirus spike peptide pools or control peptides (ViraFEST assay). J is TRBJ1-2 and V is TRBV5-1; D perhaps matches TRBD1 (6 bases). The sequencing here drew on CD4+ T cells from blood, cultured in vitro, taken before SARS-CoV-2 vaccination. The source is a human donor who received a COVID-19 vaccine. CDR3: CASSPVSGANYGYTF. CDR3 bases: TGCGCCAGCAGCCCCGTTTCGGGGGCCAACTATGGCTACACCTTC.